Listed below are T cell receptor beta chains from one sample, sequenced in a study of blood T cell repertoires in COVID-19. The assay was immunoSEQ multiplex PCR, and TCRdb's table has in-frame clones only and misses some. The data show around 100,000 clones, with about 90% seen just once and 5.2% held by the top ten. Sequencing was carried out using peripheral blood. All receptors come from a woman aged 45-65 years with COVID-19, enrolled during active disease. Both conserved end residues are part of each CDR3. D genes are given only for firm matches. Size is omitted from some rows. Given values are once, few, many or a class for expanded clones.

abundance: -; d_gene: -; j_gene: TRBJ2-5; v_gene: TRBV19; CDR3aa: CASSDSGNQETQYF; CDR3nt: TGTGCCAGTAGTGATAGCGGCAACCAAGAGACCCAGTACTTC
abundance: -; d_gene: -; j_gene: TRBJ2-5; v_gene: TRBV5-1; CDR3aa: CASSLQGETQYF; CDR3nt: TGCGCCAGCAGCTTACAGGGAGAGACCCAGTACTTC
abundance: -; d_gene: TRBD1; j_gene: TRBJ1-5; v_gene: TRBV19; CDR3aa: CASSIEDRGLWQGAGQPQHF; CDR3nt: TGTGCCAGTAGTATAGAGGATCGTGGTTTGTGGCAGGGGGCAGGCCAGCCCCAGCATTTT
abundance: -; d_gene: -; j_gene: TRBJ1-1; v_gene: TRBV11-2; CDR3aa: CASSFWVLGSKDTEAFF; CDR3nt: TGTGCCAGCAGCTTCTGGGTTCTCGGGTCTAAGGACACTGAAGCTTTCTTT
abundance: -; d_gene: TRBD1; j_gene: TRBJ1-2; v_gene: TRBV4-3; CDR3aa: CASSQDLGQAAGGYTF; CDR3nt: TGCGCCAGCAGCCAAGACCTGGGACAGGCGGCGGGGGGCTACACCTTC
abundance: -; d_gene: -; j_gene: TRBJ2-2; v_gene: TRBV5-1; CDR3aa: CASSTGENTGELFF; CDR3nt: TGCGCCAGCAGCACGGGAGAGAACACCGGGGAGCTGTTTTTT
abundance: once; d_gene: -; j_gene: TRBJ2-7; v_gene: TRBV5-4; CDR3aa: CASRGGSSHEQYF; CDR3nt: TGTGCCAGCAGGGGGGGTTCGTCCCACGAGCAGTACTTC
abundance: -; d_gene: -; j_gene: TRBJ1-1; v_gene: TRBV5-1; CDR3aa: CASSPPGALNTEAFF; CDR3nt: TGCGCCAGCAGCCCCCCGGGAGCCCTGAACACTGAAGCTTTCTTT
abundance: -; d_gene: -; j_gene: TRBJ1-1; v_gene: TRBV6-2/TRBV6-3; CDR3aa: CASSYSSAFRRGSEAFF; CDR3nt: TGTGCCAGCAGTTACTCCTCGGCTTTTCGAAGGGGGTCTGAAGCTTTCTTT
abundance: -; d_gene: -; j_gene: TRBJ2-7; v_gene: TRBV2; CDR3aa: CASSEGVGLGYEQYF; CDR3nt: TGTGCCAGCAGTGAAGGGGTGGGGCTTGGCTACGAGCAGTACTTC
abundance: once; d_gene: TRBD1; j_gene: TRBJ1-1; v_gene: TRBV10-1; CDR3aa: CASSEFILGQTNTEAFF; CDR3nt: TGCGCCAGCAGTGAGTTCATTTTGGGACAGACGAACACTGAAGCTTTCTTT
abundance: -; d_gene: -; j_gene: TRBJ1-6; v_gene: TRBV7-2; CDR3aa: CASSLGQLGTNSPLHF; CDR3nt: TGTGCCAGCAGCTTAGGGCAGCTTGGGACAAATTCACCCCTCCACTTT
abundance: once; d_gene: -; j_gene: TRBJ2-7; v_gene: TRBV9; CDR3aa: CASSPGQESYEQYF; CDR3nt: TGTGCCAGCAGCCCAGGGCAGGAGTCCTACGAGCAGTACTTC
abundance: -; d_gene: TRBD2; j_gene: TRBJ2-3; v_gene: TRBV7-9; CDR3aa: CASQAGISTDTQYF; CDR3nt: TGTGCCAGCCAAGCGGGAATTAGCACAGATACGCAGTATTTT
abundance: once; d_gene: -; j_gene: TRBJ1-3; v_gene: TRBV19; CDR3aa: CASSITGSGNTIYF; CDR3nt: TGTGCCAGTAGTATTACAGGGAGCGGAAACACCATATATTTT
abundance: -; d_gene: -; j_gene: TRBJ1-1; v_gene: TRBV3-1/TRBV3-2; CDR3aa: CASSERPGHPSRGNTEAFF; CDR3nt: TGTGCCAGCAGCGAAAGGCCGGGACACCCCTCTCGAGGGAACACTGAAGCTTTCTTT
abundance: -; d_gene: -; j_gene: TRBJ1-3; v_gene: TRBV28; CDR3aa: CASSFRGSGNTIYF; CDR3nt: TGTGCCAGCAGTTTTCGGGGGTCTGGAAACACCATATATTTT
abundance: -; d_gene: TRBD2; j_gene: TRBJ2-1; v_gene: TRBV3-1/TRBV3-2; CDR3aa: CASSQDPAGGAYNEQFF; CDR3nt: TGTGCCAGCAGCCAAGACCCGGCGGGAGGAGCCTACAATGAGCAGTTCTTC
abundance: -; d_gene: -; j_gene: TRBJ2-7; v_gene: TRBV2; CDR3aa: CASSTEIYEQYF; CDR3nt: TGTGCCAGCAGCACAGAGATCTACGAGCAGTACTTC
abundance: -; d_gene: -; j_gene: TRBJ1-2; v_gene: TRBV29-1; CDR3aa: CSGARTEPYGYTF; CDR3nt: TGCAGCGGCGCCCGCACAGAACCCTATGGCTACACCTTC
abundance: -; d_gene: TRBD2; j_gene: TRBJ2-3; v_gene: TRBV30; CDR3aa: CAWGAGGDTQYF; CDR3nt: TGTGCCTGGGGGGCGGGGGGAGATACGCAGTATTTT
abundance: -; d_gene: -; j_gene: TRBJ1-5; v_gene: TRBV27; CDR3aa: CASSLIGVRGSSNQPQHF; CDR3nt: TGTGCCAGCAGTCTCATAGGCGTCAGGGGCTCTAGCAATCAGCCCCAGCATTTT
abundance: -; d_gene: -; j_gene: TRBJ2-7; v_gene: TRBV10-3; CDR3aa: CAISEGGTYEQYF; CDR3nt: TGTGCCATCAGTGAGGGCGGTACCTACGAGCAGTACTTC
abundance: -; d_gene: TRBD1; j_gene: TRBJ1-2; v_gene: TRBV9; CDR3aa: CASSVARTGGPTANYGYTF; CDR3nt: TGTGCCAGCAGCGTGGCAAGGACAGGGGGCCCTACCGCTAACTATGGCTACACCTTC
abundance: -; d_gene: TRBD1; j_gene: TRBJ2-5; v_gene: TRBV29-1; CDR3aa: CSGGQGAARTQYF; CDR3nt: TGCAGCGGAGGACAGGGGGCCGCGCGGACCCAGTACTTC
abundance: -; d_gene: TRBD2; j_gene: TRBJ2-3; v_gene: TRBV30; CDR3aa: CAWSRGLAGDTQYF; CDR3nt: TGTGCCTGGAGTCGGGGTCTAGCGGGGGATACGCAGTATTTT
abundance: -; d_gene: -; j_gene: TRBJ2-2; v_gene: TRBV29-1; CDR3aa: CSVAGLQPWGNTGELFF; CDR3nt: TGCAGCGTGGCGGGGTTGCAGCCGTGGGGGAACACCGGGGAGCTGTTTTTT
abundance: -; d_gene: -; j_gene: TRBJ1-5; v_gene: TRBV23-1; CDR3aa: CASSPLREREFNQPQHF; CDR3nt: TGCGCCAGCAGTCCCCTGAGAGAACGGGAATTCAATCAGCCCCAGCATTTT
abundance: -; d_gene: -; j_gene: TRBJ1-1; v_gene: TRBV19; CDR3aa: CAIKKTSGGTAFF; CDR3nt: TGTGCAATAAAAAAGACCAGCGGGGGGACAGCTTTCTTT
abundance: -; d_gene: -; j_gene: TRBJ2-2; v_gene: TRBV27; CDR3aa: CASSSGFHGELFF; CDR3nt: TGTGCCAGCAGTTCCGGGTTTCACGGGGAGCTGTTTTTT
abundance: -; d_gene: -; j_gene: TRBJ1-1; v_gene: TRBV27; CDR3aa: CASSLSRGNTEAFF; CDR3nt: TGTGCCAGCAGTTTATCGAGAGGGAACACTGAAGCTTTCTTT
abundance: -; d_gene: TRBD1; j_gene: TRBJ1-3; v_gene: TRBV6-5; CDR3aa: CASSYSSGTGTNTIYF; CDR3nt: TGTGCCAGCAGTTACTCCTCCGGGACAGGGACGAACACCATATATTTT